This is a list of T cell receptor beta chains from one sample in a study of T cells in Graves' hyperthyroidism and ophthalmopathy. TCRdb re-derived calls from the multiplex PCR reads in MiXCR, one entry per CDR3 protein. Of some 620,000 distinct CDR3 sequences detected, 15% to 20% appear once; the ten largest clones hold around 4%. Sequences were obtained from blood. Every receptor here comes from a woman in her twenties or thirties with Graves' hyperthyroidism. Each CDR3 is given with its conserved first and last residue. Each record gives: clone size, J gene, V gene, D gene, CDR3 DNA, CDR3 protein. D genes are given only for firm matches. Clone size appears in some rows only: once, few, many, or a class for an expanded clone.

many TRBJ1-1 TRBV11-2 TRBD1 TGTGCCAGCAGGGCGTTACAGGGGAGGGTATATGAAGCTTTCTTT CASRALQGRVYEAFF
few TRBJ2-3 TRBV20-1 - TGCAGTGCTAGAGATCAGACGCCAAAACCCCCGGATACGCAGTATTTT CSARDQTPKPPDTQYF
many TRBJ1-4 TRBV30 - TGTGCCTGGAGTCCTACTAATTCCCGGGAGTATGAAAAACTGTTTTTT CAWSPTNSREYEKLFF
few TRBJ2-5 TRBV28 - TGTGCCAGCGGCCTCCGAGGCTCCAAGCGAGGGACCCAGTACTTC CASGLRGSKRGTQYF
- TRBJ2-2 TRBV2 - TGTGCCAGAAGAGGGGAGTATGACGGGGAGCTGTTTTTT CARRGEYDGELFF
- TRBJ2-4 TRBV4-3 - TGCGCCAGCAGCCAAGGGTGGAGGCTAGCCAAAAACATTCAGTACTTC CASSQGWRLAKNIQYF
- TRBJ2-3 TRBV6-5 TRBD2 TGTGCCAGCAGTTACTCGATGCCAGCGGGAGTGGACACAGATACGCAGTATTTT CASSYSMPAGVDTDTQYF
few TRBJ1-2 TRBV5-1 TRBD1 TGCGCCAGCAGCCCTGCGGGACAGCTCTATGGCCACACCTTC CASSPAGQLYGHTF
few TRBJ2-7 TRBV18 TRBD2 TGTGCCAGCTCACCCCCAGGACTAGCTCCCTCCTACGAGCAGTACTTC CASSPPGLAPSYEQYF
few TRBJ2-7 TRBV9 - TGTGCCAGCAGCGTAGGGGTAGGGCCCTACTACGAGCAGTACTTC CASSVGVGPYYEQYF
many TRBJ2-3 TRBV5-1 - TGCGCCAGCAGCTTGGTTCAGGGGAGGCCTACGGCTACGCAGTATTTT CASSLVQGRPTATQYF
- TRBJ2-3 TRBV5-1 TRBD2 TGCGCCAGCAGCTCGGTGGCGGGAGGGGCAGATACGCAGTATTTT CASSSVAGGADTQYF
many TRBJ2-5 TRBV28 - TGTGCCAGCAGTAAGGGGGAGACCCAGTACTTC CASSKGETQYF
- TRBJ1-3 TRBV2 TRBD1 TGTGCCAGCAGGGGACAGGCCGGAAACACCATATATTTT CASRGQAGNTIYF
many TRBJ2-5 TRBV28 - TGTGCCAGCAGTCGTCCGGGACTCCCCTCGGGGACCCAGTACTTC CASSRPGLPSGTQYF
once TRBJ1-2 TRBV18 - TGTGCCAGCTCACCAAGGGGGTCTGGCTACACCTTC CASSPRGSGYTF
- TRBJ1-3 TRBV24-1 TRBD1 TGTGCCACCAGGGGACGCGACAGGGAAGGAAACACCATATATTTT CATRGRDREGNTIYF
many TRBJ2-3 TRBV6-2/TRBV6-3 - TGTGCCAGCAGTTACTCGGTAGCGGTTAGCACAGATACGCAGTATTTT CASSYSVAVSTDTQYF